These 14 T cell receptor beta chains originate from one sample sequenced in a study of blood T cell repertoires in COVID-19. Sequenced by immunoSEQ multiplex PCR; TCRdb stores in-frame clones only, minus some. The table has 150,000 or so clones, 80% seen once; the top ten hold 13%. Sequenced sample: peripheral blood. These receptors all stem from a man in his sixties with active or convalescent COVID-19.

This clone was observed once. The V call is TRBV29-1, the J call TRBJ2-7; TRBD2 aligns across 7 bases. With V trimmed by 6 bases and J by 0 bases, 5 bases remained unmatched. In germline, CDR1 is SQVTM, CDR2 ANQGSEA. This CDR3 is built from 13 residues. CDR3 sequence (DNA): TGCAGCGTGGGGGGGACGGACTCCTACGAGCAGTACTTC. Its protein product is CSVGGTDSYEQYF.

This chain's CDR3 is CAIGEGTSGEQYF. CDR3 nucleotide sequence: TGTGCCATCGGGGAGGGGACTAGCGGAGAGCAGTACTTC. V usage is TRBV10-3 and J usage is TRBJ2-7; the match to TRBD2 covers 11 bases. The CDR3 is 13 amino acids. Germline V lookup: CDR1 ENHRY, CDR2 SYGVKD. V gave up 8 bases and J gave up 7 bases; unmatched junction bases: 7.

This clone was observed a few times. The chain couples TRBV12-3 or TRBV12-4 to TRBJ2-1; 8 nucleotides agree with TRBD1. CDR3 size: 13 residues. V shed 9 bases, J shed 6 bases, and the junction held 7 bases outside the gene matches. The DNA of the CDR3 is TGTGCCAGTCGAGGGACAGGAGGCAATGAGCAGTTCTTC. Its protein is CASRGTGGNEQFF.

V gene TRBV5-4 combines with J gene TRBJ2-1; 10 nucleotides align to TRBD2. Germline lookup yields CDR1 SGHNT and CDR2 YYREEE (reference sequence). CDR3 length: 14 amino acids. The V and J ends lost 4 bases and 8 bases, in that order; junction bases with no gene match: 6. The CDR3 DNA is TGTGCCAGCAGCCGAGCTAGCGGGAGCCATGAGCAGTTCTTC. This translates into CASSRASGSHEQFF.

This clone has a handful of counts. This chain links TRBV5-4 with TRBJ2-3, with TRBD1 matching 12 bases. The germline CDR1 and CDR2 sequences are SGHNT and YYREEE (reference sequence). Losses at the gene ends were 6 bases for V and 5 bases for J; bases not matched to a gene: 7. The CDR3 length is 15 residues. DNA for the CDR3: TGTGCCAGCACCCCCCGGGACAGGGGGCTAGATACGCAGTATTTT. Amino acid sequence: CASTPRDRGLDTQYF.

The V and J genes are TRBV20-1 and TRBJ2-5; 7 nucleotides agree with TRBD1. V trimming: 6 bases; J trimming: 5 bases; junction bases outside the gene matches: 3. Germline V gives CDR1 DFQATT, CDR2 SNEGSKA (reference sequence). The CDR3 loop spans 11 amino acids. The DNA for the CDR3 is TGCAGTGCCCCGGACAGGGAGACCCAGTACTTC. Translated, it gives CSAPDRETQYF.

The chain couples TRBV7-9 to TRBJ2-1; D unclear. Germline loops: CDR1 SEHNR, CDR2 FQNEAQ (reference sequence). The V and J ends lost 5 bases and 0 bases respectively, with 11 bases between them. The CDR3 consists of 15 residues. CDR3: CASSPTYPSYNEQFF. CDR3 DNA: TGTGCCAGCAGCCCGACTTATCCCTCCTACAATGAGCAGTTCTTC.

The genes are TRBV7-2 and TRBJ2-1; D unclear. Germline V gives CDR1 SGHTA, CDR2 FQGNSA. The V end lost 2 bases, the J end lost 2 bases, and 10 bases lay between the germline ends. The CDR3 loop spans 15 amino acids. The CDR3 loop reads CASSLRVSPYNEQFF. The CDR3 bases are TGTGCCAGCAGCTTAAGAGTGAGCCCCTACAATGAGCAGTTCTTC.

The rearrangement links TRBV19 to TRBJ2-3, with D tentatively TRBD2 (5 bases). Trimming left V 1 base short and J 5 bases short, with 10 bases between. The CDR3 runs 14 residues. The germline V gene has CDR1 LNHDA and CDR2 SQIVND (reference sequence). The CDR3 sequence: CASSIVWERDTQYF. CDR3 DNA: TGTGCCAGTAGTATAGTATGGGAGAGAGATACGCAGTATTTT.

This chain connects TRBV9 to TRBJ2-2, with 11 bases matching TRBD2. CDR3 length: 15 residues. V lost 2 bases to trimming and J lost 7 bases; unmatched junction nucleotides: 4. Per germline, CDR1 SGDLS and CDR2 YYNGEE. CDR3 nucleotide sequence: TGTGCCAGCAGCGTTAGCGGGAGGGCGAACGGGGAGCTGTTTTTT. As protein: CASSVSGRANGELFF.

CDR3 protein: CASSQDPAGGDTQYF. The DNA of the CDR3 is TGCGCCAGCAGCCAAGATCCAGCGGGCGGGGATACGCAGTATTTT. The J gene is TRBJ2-3, the V gene TRBV4-3, with D possibly being TRBD2 (6 bases). This CDR3 spans 15 amino acids. V lost 0 bases and J lost 6, with 13 bases in between. The germline V gene has CDR1 LGHNA and CDR2 YSLEER.

This clone was observed a handful of times. CDR3 residues: CASSPRQGSSFNYGYTF. CDR3 sequence (DNA): TGTGCCAGTAGTCCCCGACAGGGGTCCTCCTTTAACTATGGCTACACCTTC. This sequence joins TRBV19 and TRBJ1-2; 8 bases agree with TRBD1. The CDR3 contains 17 residues. The germline gives CDR1 LNHDA, CDR2 SQIVND (reference sequence). V trimming: 5 bases; J trimming: 1 base; junction bases outside the gene matches: 12.

The chain uses TRBV7-9 and TRBJ2-1; 9 bases are shared with TRBD2. There are 14 residues in the CDR3. From germline, CDR1 is SEHNR and CDR2 FQNEAQ (reference sequence). The V segment lost 6 bases and the J segment 5 bases; nucleotides outside the gene matches: 5. CDR3 DNA: TGTGCCAGCAGGGCGGCGGGAGGGAACAATGAGCAGTTCTTC. This encodes CASRAAGGNNEQFF.

The rearrangement links TRBV13 to TRBJ2-1; TRBD2 matches at 9 bases. After removal of 3 bases from V and 6 bases from J, the junction contained 12 bases not matched to a gene. CDR3 length: 17 residues. The germline gives CDR1 PRHDT, CDR2 FYEKMQ (reference sequence). CDR3 sequence: CASSLVASGNIGNEQFF. The CDR3 bases are TGTGCCAGCAGCTTGGTGGCTAGCGGGAATATCGGCAATGAGCAGTTCTTC.